The source of this TCR beta chain is a study of beta chain features in type 1 diabetes. In the study overall: The samples had 107,917,701 sorted cells examined in all.

For this clone: The antigen remains unidentified. Other nucleotide sequences from this sample produce the same CDR3.

V lost 4 bases to trimming and J lost 4 bases; unmatched junction nucleotides: 6. Germline CDR1 reads SGHTA; CDR2 reads FQGNSA. This CDR3 contains 14 residues. Study-level points and caveats: cDNA-based reads could over-represent cells with high TCR expression. The study found fewer insertions and more deletions at VDJ junctions in type 1 diabetes patients. All four CD4+ subsets of Type 1 diabetes patients contained TCRB CDR3s that were moderately but significantly shorter.

Populations isolated by sorting all had purity greater than 95%. As every portion of the isolated RNA was reverse transcribed, the sequencing read expressed TCRB transcripts. TCRdb keeps only in-frame clones here, not all; method: immunoSEQ multiplex PCR. Of 630,000 or so clones in the sample, roughly 13% were seen once. This chain links TRBV7-2 with TRBJ2-5, with 7 bases lining up with TRBD1. The source material was naive CD4+ T cells from blood. The TCR was taken from a man aged 18 to 35 with type 1 diabetes. CDR3 coding DNA: TGTGCCAGCAGCTCCCGGACAGGAAGAGAGACCCAGTACTTC. This sequence encodes CASSSRTGRETQYF.